The 13 T cell receptor beta chains given below trace back to one sample, sequenced in a study of shared clonotypes between healthy human individuals. The repertoire was sequenced with immunoSEQ multiplex PCR; TCRdb's copy has only in-frame clones and lacks some. The sample consists of around 1.1 million clones, around 82% of them appearing once. Sequenced material: memory CD4+ T cells from PBMCs. Described subset: CD45RA-negative fraction. The receptors shown here come from a man between 18 and 35 years old in good health. Some clones in this sample may be carry-over from other donors' samples.

The chain carries TRBV5-1 and TRBJ2-1, with 9 nucleotides matching TRBD1. Germline values: CDR1 SGHRS, CDR2 YFSETQ. The V gene end was trimmed by 4 bases and the J gene end by 1 base; junction bases not matched to a gene: 12. CDR3 length: 18 residues. The CDR3 DNA is TGCGCCAGCAGCGTAAGGTACTCCGGGACAGGGTCCTACAATGAGCAGTTCTTC. Its protein product is CASSVRYSGTGSYNEQFF.

At least ten counts were recorded for this clone. The chain combines TRBV9 with TRBJ2-5, with D perhaps TRBD2 (5 bases). There are 15 residues in the CDR3. CDR1 is SGDLS and CDR2 is YYNGEE in the germline V gene. V was pared by 2 bases and J by 5 bases, with 16 bases between. CDR3 region: CASSVSPSLGETQYF. CDR3 sequence (DNA): TGTGCCAGCAGCGTTTCTCCTAGCCTAGGGGAGACCCAGTACTTC.

This clone was seen many times. In the same sample, other DNA sequences code for this CDR3. This sequence joins TRBV6-5 and TRBJ1-1, with TRBD1 matching 7 bases. The germline V gene encodes CDR1 MNHEY and CDR2 SVGAGI. After removal of 2 bases from V and 0 bases from J, the junction contained 0 bases not matched to a gene. This CDR3 region has 14 residues. CDR3 region: CASSYGQVNTEAFF. The CDR3 DNA follows: TGTGCCAGCAGTTACGGACAGGTGAACACTGAAGCTTTCTTT.

This sequence joins TRBV10-3 and TRBJ1-4, with 8 bases aligning to TRBD1. This CDR3 has 13 residues. The trim removed 6 bases at V and 8 bases at J, leaving 5 bases unmatched. The germline gives CDR1 ENHRY, CDR2 SYGVKD. CDR3 DNA: TGTGCCATCAGCCAGGGGGCAGGGGAAAAACTGTTTTTT. Protein: CAISQGAGEKLFF.

The J gene is TRBJ2-7, the V gene TRBV6-5; D is unresolved. Per the germline V gene, CDR1 is MNHEY and CDR2 is SVGAGI. V was cut by 0 bases and J by 0 bases, with 6 bases left in between. The CDR3 totals 14 residues. The CDR3: CASSYSAFSYEQYF. The CDR3 DNA reads TGTGCCAGCAGTTACTCCGCATTCTCCTACGAGCAGTACTTC.

This clone was recorded a few times. Distinct nucleotide sequences in the sample also encode this CDR3. The V call is TRBV7-9, the J call TRBJ1-5; D perhaps matches TRBD1 (6 bases). Germline lookup yields CDR1 SEHNR and CDR2 FQNEAQ (reference sequence). The germline V and J ends were trimmed by 2 bases and 4 bases, with 9 bases remaining between them. This CDR3 is 14 amino acids long. Here the CDR3 reads CASSLQGSNQPQHF. The CDR3 DNA reads as TGTGCCAGCAGCTTACAGGGGAGTAATCAGCCCCAGCATTTT.

The chain combines TRBV28 with TRBJ2-7; TRBD2 matches 11 bases. Trimming at V came to 5 bases and at J to 5 bases, leaving 8 bases not matched to a gene. This CDR3 is built from 15 residues. The germline gives CDR1 MDHEN, CDR2 SYDVKM. The CDR3 coding sequence is TGTGCCAGCAGTCTAACTAGCGGGGGTTGGCACGAGCAGTACTTC. Encoded protein: CASSLTSGGWHEQYF. The complete variable domain, with remaining parts taken from reference TRBV28 and TRBJ2-7, reads DVKVTQSSRYLVKRTGEKVFLECVQDMDHENMFWYRQDPGLGLRLIYFSYDVKMKEKGDIPEGYSVSREKKERFSLILESASTNQTSMYLCASSLTSGGWHEQYFGPGTRLTVT.

The rearrangement joins TRBV7-3 to TRBJ2-3, with TRBD2 as a possible D gene (6 bases). The germline CDR1 and CDR2 sequences are SGHTA and FQGTGA. Deletions cut 5 bases from V and 4 bases from J, with 10 bases between. CDR3 length equals 13 residues. This CDR3 reads CASSAGWSDTQYF. The CDR3, as DNA: TGTGCCAGCAGCGCGGGATGGTCAGATACGCAGTATTTT.

The chain is built from TRBV5-1 and TRBJ1-4, with D maybe TRBD1 (6 bases). This CDR3 is built from 14 residues. The V end lost 0 bases, the J end lost 8 bases, and 11 bases lay between the germline ends. Germline V gene sequence: CDR1 SGHRS, CDR2 YFSETQ. The CDR3 DNA reads as TGCGCCAGCAGCTTGGAAGGGGGAAAAGAAAAACTGTTTTTT. Its protein is CASSLEGGKEKLFF.

V usage is TRBV6-1 and J usage is TRBJ2-2; D may be TRBD1 (5 bases). The germline V gene encodes CDR1 MNHNS and CDR2 SASEGT. Trimming removed 8 bases at V and 7 bases at J, with 17 bases between. The CDR3 contains 14 residues. In DNA form, the CDR3 reads TGTGCCAGCCTTACAGGCCTTTCCGTCGGGGAGCTGTTTTTT. It is translated as CASLTGLSVGELFF.

Of note for this clone: A far bigger clonotype differs at one base, so this is likely a read error. Other DNA sequences in the sample encode the same CDR3. The J gene is TRBJ1-3, the V gene TRBV7-3, with D perhaps matching TRBD1 (6 bases). The CDR3 is 15 amino acids. The germline V gene encodes CDR1 SGHTA and CDR2 FQGTGA. CDR3 residues: CASSLAGDSGNTIYF. CDR3 coding DNA: TGTGCCAGCAGCTTAGCAGGGGACTCTGGAAACACCATATACTTT.

This clone was recorded once. The chain carries TRBV7-3 and TRBJ1-5; 12 bases are shared with TRBD1. V gave up 8 bases and J gave up 6 bases; unmatched junction bases: 14. The CDR3 is made up of 17 amino acids. The germline CDR1 and CDR2 sequences are SGHTA and FQGTGA. CDR3 sequence (DNA): TGTGCCAGCCCTATCCGGGACAGGGGGCGGCCCGGTCAGCCCCAGCATTTT. It encodes CASPIRDRGRPGQPQHF.

The chain is built from TRBV6-6 and TRBJ1-3, with TRBD1 as a possible D gene (6 bases). Trimming took 7 bases from V and 3 from J, leaving 19 bases between them. The CDR3 contains 16 residues. In germline, CDR1 is MNHNY, CDR2 SVGAGI (reference sequence). The DNA of the CDR3 is TGTGCCAGCACCTTACTCAGGGGAGAGAATGGAAACACCATATATTTT. Its translation: CASTLLRGENGNTIYF.